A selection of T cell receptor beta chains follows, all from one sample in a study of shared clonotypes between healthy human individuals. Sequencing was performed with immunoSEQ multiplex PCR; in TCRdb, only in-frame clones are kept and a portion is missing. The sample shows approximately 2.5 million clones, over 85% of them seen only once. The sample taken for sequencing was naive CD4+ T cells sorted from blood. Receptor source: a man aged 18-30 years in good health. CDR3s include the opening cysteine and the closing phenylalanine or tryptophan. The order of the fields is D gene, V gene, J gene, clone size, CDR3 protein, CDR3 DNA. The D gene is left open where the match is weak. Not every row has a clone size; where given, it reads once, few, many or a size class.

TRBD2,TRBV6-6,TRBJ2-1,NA,CASSPAGTSGGHGQFF,TGTGCCAGCAGTCCGGCAGGGACTAGCGGGGGCCACGGGCAGTTCTTC
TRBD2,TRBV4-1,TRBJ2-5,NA,CASSRYGGAQETQYF,TGCGCCAGCAGCCGGTACGGGGGGGCTCAAGAGACCCAGTACTTC
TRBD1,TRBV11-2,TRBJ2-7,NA,CASSLVSGQGFCEQYF,TGTGCCAGCAGCTTAGTGTCGGGACAGGGTTTTTGCGAGCAGTACTTC
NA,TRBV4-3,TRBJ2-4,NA,CASSQVGELDIQYF,TGCGCCAGCAGCCAAGTGGGGGAATTAGACATTCAGTACTTC
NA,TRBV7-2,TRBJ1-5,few,CASSPSGGRYQPQHF,TGTGCCAGCAGCCCGTCCGGGGGGCGGTATCAGCCCCAGCATTTT
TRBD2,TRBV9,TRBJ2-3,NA,CASSVGLAGTADTQYF,TGTGCCAGCAGCGTAGGTCTAGCGGGGACAGCAGATACGCAGTATTTT
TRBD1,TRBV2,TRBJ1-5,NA,CASSESWTGSNQPQHF,TGTGCCAGCAGTGAAAGCTGGACAGGTAGCAATCAGCCCCAGCATTTT
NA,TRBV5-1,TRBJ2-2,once,CASSTANTGELFF,TGCGCCAGCAGTACGGCGAACACCGGGGAGCTGTTTTTT
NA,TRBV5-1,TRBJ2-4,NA,CASSFLTGLDKNIQYF,TGCGCCAGCAGCTTTTTAACAGGGCTGGACAAAAACATTCAGTACTTC
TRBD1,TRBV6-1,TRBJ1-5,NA,CASSGRGLTEPQHF,TGTGCCAGCAGTGGCAGGGGGCTGACGGAGCCCCAGCATTTT
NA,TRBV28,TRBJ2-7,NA,CASSLSASEQYF,TGTGCCAGCAGTTTATCAGCTTCGGAGCAGTACTTC
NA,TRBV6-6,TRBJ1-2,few,CASRPASYGYTF,TGTGCCAGCAGGCCAGCCAGTTATGGCTACACCTTC
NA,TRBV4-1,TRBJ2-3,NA,CASSQEGDVDTQYF,TGCGCCAGCAGCCAAGAAGGGGACGTAGATACGCAGTATTTT
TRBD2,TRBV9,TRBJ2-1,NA,CASSVTSGYNEQFF,TGTGCCAGCAGCGTAACTAGCGGCTACAATGAGCAGTTCTTC
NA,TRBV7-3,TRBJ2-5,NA,CASSLVWGTKETQYF,TGTGCCAGCAGCTTAGTGTGGGGCACTAAAGAGACCCAGTACTTC
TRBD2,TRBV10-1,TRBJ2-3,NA,CASSESGTSGGRTDTQYF,TGCGCCAGCAGTGAGTCGGGGACTAGCGGGGGTAGAACAGATACGCAGTATTTT
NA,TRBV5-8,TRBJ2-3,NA,CASSPSSDTDTQYF,TGTGCCAGCAGCCCTTCCTCCGACACAGATACGCAGTATTTT
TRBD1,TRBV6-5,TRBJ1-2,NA,CASSTTGSNYGYTF,TGTGCCAGCAGTACGACAGGGTCCAACTATGGCTACACCTTC
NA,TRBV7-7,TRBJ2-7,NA,CASSLEVGAYEQYF,TGTGCTAGCAGCTTAGAGGTGGGGGCCTACGAGCAGTACTTC
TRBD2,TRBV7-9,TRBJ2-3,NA,CASRPTSGGATDTQYF,TGTGCCAGCAGACCTACTAGCGGGGGGGCGACAGATACGCAGTATTTT
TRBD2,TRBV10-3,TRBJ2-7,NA,CAISEGISGSYEQYF,TGTGCCATCAGTGAGGGAATTAGCGGGAGCTACGAGCAGTACTTC
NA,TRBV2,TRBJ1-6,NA,CASRSRQGASPLHF,TGTGCCAGCAGGAGTCGGCAGGGAGCGTCACCCCTCCACTTT
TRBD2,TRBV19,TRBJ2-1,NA,CATRMRLAGVDEQFF,TGTGCCACCCGCATGAGACTAGCGGGAGTGGATGAGCAGTTCTTC
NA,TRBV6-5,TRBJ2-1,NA,CASSHRTYNEQFF,TGTGCCAGCAGTCACCGCACTTACAATGAGCAGTTCTTC
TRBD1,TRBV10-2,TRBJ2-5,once,CATNGQGLGETQYF,TGCGCCACCAACGGACAGGGACTCGGAGAGACCCAGTACTTC
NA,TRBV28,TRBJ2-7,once,CASSSPYEQYF,TGTGCCAGCAGTTCCCCGTACGAGCAGTACTTC
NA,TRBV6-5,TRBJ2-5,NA,CASSSVAQTSGTQYF,TGTGCCAGCAGTTCAGTAGCGCAAACCTCAGGGACCCAGTACTTC
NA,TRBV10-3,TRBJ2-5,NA,CAIGRYQETQYF,TGTGCCATCGGGCGGTACCAAGAGACCCAGTACTTC
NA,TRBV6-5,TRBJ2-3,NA,CASSTRSDTQYF,TGTGCCAGCAGTACCCGCTCAGATACGCAGTATTTT
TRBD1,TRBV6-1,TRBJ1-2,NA,CAPWGQSLNYGYTF,TGTGCCCCCTGGGGACAGAGCCTTAACTATGGCTACACCTTC
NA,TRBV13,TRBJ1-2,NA,CASSLGLKLNYGYTF,TGTGCCAGCAGCTTAGGCCTAAAGCTTAACTATGGCTACACCTTC
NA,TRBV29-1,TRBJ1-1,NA,CSVELRSMNTEAFF,TGCAGCGTTGAGTTGAGGAGCATGAACACTGAAGCTTTCTTT
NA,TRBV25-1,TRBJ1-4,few,CASSEVGGKLFF,TGTGCCAGCAGTGAGGTCGGGGGAAAACTGTTTTTT
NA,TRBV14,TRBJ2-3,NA,CASSQDLGADTQYF,TGTGCCAGCAGCCAAGATTTGGGGGCAGATACGCAGTATTTT
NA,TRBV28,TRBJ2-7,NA,CASSPLGTVSYEQYF,TGTGCCAGCAGTCCACTCGGGACGGTCTCCTACGAGCAGTACTTC
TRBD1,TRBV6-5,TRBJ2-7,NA,CASSYKDRGQLEQYF,TGTGCCAGCAGTTATAAGGACAGGGGGCAGTTGGAGCAGTACTTC
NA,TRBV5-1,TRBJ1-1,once,CASSSLPGNAEAFF,TGCGCCAGCAGCAGCCTCCCAGGGAACGCTGAAGCTTTCTTT
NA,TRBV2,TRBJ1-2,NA,CASAYRAQGYTF,TGTGCCAGCGCTTACAGGGCCCAGGGCTACACCTTC
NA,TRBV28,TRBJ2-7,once,CASSLLSGSEQYF,TGTGCCAGCAGTTTATTGTCCGGGAGCGAGCAGTACTTC
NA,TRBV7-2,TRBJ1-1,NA,CASSLGRPGVNTEAFF,TGTGCCAGCAGCTTAGGTCGCCCAGGAGTGAACACTGAAGCTTTCTTT
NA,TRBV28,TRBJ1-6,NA,CASSLSDGWLSVHF,TGTGCCAGCAGTTTAAGCGACGGTTGGCTCTCGGTCCACTTT
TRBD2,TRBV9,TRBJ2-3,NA,CASSVRAGGTDTQYF,TGTGCCAGCAGCGTAAGAGCGGGAGGGACAGATACGCAGTATTTT
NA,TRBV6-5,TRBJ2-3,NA,CASSYSVGGPSDTQYF,TGTGCCAGCAGTTACTCGGTCGGGGGGCCCTCAGATACGCAGTATTTT
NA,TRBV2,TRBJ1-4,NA,CASSGIVGIRLFF,TGTGCCAGCAGTGGAATTGTAGGGATACGACTGTTTTTT
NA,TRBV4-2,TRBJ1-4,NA,CASSHAGELGENEKLFF,TGTGCCAGCAGCCACGCTGGGGAATTAGGGGAGAATGAAAAACTGTTTTTT
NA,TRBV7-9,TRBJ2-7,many,CASSLAQGSLYEQYF,TGTGCCAGCAGCTTAGCGCAGGGGTCACTCTACGAGCAGTACTTC
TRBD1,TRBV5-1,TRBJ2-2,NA,CASSITGGSGELFF,TGCGCCAGCAGTATCACAGGGGGCTCCGGGGAGCTGTTTTTT
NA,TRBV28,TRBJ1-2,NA,CASSLSFVSWDKRSGYGYTF,TGTGCCAGCAGTTTGTCTTTTGTATCTTGGGACAAACGTTCTGGCTATGGCTACACCTTC
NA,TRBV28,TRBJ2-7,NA,CASSFPTYEQYF,TGTGCCAGCAGTTTTCCTACCTACGAGCAGTACTTC
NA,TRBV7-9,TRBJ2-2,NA,CASSLYRDKGTGELFF,TGTGCCAGCAGCTTATACCGGGACAAGGGCACCGGGGAGCTGTTTTTT
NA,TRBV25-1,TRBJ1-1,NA,CASSEGPYTEAFF,TGTGCCAGCAGTGAAGGGCCGTACACTGAAGCTTTCTTT
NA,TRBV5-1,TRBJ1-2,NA,CASSLDRALANYGYTF,TGCGCCAGCAGCTTGGACAGGGCGTTAGCTAACTATGGCTACACCTTC
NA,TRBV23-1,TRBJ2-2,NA,CASMSNTGELFF,TGCGCCAGCATGAGTAACACCGGGGAGCTGTTTTTT
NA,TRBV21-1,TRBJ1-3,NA,CASSRAAPPNTIYF,TGTGCCAGCAGCCGCGCCGCCCCTCCGAACACCATATATTTT
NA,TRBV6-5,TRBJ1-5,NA,CASSYFQGGQPQHF,TGTGCCAGCAGTTACTTCCAGGGAGGTCAGCCCCAGCATTTT